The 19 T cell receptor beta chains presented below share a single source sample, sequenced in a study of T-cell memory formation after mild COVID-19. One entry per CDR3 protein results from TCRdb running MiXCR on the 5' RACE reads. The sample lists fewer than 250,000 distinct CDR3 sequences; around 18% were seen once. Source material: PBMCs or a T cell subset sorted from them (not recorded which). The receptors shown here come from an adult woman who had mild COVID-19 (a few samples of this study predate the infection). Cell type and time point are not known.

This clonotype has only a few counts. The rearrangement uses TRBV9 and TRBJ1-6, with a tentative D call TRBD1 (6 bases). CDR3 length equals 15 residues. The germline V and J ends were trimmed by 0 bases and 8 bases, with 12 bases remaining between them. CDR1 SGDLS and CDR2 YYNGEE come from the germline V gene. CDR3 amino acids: CASSVDGGRDSPLHF. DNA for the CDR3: TGTGCCAGCAGCGTAGACGGGGGGCGCGATTCACCCCTCCACTTT.

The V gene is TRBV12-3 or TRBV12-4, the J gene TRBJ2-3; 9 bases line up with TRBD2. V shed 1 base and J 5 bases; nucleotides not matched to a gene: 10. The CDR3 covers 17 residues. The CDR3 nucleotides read TGTGCCAGCAGTTTAGTCGTATTAGCGGGGGCGAAAGATACGCAGTATTTT. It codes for CASSLVVLAGAKDTQYF.

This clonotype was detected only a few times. The CDR3 DNA is TGTGCCAGCACCAAGGACAGGGGGCAGGTCTATGGCTACACCTTC. Protein: CASTKDRGQVYGYTF. The chain has TRBV6-2 or TRBV6-3 and TRBJ1-2; 11 positions match TRBD1. The CDR3 covers 15 residues. Germline loops: CDR1 MNHEY, CDR2 SVGEGT. V was pared by 7 bases and J by 4 bases, with 8 bases of the junction left unmatched.

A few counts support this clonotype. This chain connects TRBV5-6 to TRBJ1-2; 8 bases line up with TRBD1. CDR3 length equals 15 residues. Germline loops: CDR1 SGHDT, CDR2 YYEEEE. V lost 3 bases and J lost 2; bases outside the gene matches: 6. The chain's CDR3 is CASSSRTGRNYGYTF. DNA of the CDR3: TGTGCCAGCAGCTCGCGGACAGGGAGGAACTATGGCTACACCTTC.

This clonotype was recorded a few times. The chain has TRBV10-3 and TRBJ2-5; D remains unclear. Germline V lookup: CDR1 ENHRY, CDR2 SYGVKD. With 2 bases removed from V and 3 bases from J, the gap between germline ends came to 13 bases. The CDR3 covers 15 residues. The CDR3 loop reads CAISEMTSFKETQYF. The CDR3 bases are TGTGCCATCAGTGAGATGACATCCTTCAAAGAGACCCAGTACTTC.

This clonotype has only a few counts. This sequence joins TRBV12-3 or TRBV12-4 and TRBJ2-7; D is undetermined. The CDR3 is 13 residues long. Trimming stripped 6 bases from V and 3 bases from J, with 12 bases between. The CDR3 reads CASRLGNYYEQYF. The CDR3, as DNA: TGTGCCAGCAGGCTCGGCAATTACTACGAGCAGTACTTC.

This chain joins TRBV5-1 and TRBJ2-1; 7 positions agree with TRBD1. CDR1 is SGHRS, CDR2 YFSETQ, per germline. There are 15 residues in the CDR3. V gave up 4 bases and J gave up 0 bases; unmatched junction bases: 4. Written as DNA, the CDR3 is TGCGCCAGCAGCACGACAGGGAGCTCCTACAATGAGCAGTTCTTC. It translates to CASSTTGSSYNEQFF.

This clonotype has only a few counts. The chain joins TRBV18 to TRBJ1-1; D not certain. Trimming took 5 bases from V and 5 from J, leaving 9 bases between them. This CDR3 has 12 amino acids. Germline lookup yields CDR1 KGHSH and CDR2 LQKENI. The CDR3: CASSFGRTEAFF. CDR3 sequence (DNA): TGTGCCAGCTCATTTGGGAGGACTGAAGCTTTCTTT.

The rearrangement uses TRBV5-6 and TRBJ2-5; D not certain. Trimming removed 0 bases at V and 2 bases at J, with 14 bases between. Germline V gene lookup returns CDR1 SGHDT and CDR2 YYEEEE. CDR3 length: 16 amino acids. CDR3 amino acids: CASSLGGSVGQETQYF. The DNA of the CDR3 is TGTGCCAGCAGCTTGGGTGGATCGGTCGGACAAGAGACCCAGTACTTC. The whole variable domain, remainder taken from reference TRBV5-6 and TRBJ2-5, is DAGVTQSPTHLIKTRGQQVTLRCSPKSGHDTVSWYQQALGQGPQFIFQYYEEEERQRGNFPDRFSGHQFPNYSSELNVNALLLGDSALYLCASSLGGSVGQETQYFGPGTRLLVL.

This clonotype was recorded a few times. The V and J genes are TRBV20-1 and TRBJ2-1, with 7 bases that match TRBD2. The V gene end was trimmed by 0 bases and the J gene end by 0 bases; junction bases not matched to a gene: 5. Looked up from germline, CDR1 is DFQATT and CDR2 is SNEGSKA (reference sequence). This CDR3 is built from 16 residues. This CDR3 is CSAREKRGVSYNEQFF. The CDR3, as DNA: TGCAGTGCTAGAGAAAAGCGGGGTGTCTCCTACAATGAGCAGTTCTTC.

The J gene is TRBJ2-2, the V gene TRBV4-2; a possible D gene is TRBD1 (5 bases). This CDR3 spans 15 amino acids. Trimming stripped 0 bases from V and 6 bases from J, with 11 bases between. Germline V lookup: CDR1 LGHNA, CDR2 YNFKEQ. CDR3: CASSQEVRVAGELFF. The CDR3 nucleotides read TGTGCCAGCAGCCAAGAAGTCAGGGTCGCCGGGGAGCTGTTTTTT.

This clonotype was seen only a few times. In nucleotides, the CDR3 is TGTGCCAGCAGCTTAGGGCTGCGCACAGATACGCAGTATTTT. Its translation is CASSLGLRTDTQYF. The gene calls are TRBV7-3 and TRBJ2-3, with unresolved D. Trimming shortened V by 2 bases and J by 1 base, and 7 bases separated the two germline ends. Germline-derived CDR1 and CDR2 are SGHTA and FQGTGA. The CDR3 has 14 residues.

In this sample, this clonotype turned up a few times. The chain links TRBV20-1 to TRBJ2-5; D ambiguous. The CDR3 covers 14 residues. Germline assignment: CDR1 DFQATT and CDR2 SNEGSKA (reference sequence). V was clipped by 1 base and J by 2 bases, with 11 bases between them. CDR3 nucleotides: TGCAGTGCTAGAGTAAATAGGGCTCAAGAGACCCAGTACTTC. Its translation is CSARVNRAQETQYF.

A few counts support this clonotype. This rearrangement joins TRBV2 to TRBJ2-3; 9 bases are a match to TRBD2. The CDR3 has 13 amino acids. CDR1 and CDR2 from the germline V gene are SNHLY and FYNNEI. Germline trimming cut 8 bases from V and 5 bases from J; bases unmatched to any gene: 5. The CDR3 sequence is CASCGGEGDTQYF. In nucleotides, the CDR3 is TGTGCCAGCTGCGGGGGGGAGGGAGATACGCAGTATTTT.

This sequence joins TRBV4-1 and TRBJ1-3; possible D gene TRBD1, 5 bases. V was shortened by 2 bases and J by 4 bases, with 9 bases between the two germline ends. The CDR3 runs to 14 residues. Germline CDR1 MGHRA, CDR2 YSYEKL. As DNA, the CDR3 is TGCGCCAGCAGCCAACCGGGACTAGGAAACACCATATATTTT. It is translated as CASSQPGLGNTIYF.

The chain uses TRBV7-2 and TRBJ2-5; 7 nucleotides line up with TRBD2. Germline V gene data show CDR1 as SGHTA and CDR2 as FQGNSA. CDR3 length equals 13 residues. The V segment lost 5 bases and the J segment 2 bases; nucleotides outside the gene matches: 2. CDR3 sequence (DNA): TGTGCCAGCAGCGAAGCGGGGCAAGAGACCCAGTACTTC. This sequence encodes CASSEAGQETQYF.

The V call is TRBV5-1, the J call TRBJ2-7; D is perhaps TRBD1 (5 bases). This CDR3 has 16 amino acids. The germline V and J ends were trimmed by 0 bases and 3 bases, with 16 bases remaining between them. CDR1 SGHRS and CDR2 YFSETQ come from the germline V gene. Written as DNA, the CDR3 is TGCGCCAGCAGCTTGGATGGCAAAAAAAGGGGCTACGAGCAGTACTTC. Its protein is CASSLDGKKRGYEQYF.

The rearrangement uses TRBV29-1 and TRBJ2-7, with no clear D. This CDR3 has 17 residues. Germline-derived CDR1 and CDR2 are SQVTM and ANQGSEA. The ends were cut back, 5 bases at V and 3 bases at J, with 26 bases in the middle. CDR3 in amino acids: CSVKKKVGCKGFYEQYF. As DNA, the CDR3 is TGCAGCGTTAAAAAAAAGGTCGGGTGCAAGGGATTCTACGAGCAGTACTTC.

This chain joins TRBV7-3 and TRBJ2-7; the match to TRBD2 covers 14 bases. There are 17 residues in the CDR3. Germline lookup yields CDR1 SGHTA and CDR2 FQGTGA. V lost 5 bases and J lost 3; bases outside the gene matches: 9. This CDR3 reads CASSPDGTSGRIYEQYF. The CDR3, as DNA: TGTGCCAGCAGCCCCGACGGGACTAGCGGGAGAATCTACGAGCAGTACTTC.